This T cell receptor (beta chain) derives from a study of blood T cell repertoires in COVID-19. The data were produced by immunoSEQ multiplex PCR, yet TCRdb's version contains in-frame clones alone and is incomplete. This table holds approximately 75,000 clones, roughly 83% found once. Material: peripheral blood. This clonotype was sampled from a man between 25 and 39 years old with COVID-19, enrolled during active disease.

Here the CDR3 reads CASSGWTSGSNEQFF. In DNA, the CDR3 is TGCGCCAGCAGCGGCTGGACTAGCGGAAGCAATGAGCAGTTCTTC. The chain employs TRBV5-1 and TRBJ2-1, with TRBD2 matching over 10 bases. V shed 4 bases and J 6 bases; nucleotides not matched to a gene: 7. The CDR3 extends over 15 amino acids. The V gene's germline CDR1 is SGHRS and CDR2 YFSETQ.